A single sample is the source of the 32 T cell receptor beta chains below, sequenced in a study of T-cell memory formation after mild COVID-19. Via MiXCR, TCRdb re-called the 5' RACE reads, giving one row per CDR3 protein. The sample lists about 400,000 distinct CDR3 sequences; 20% to 30% were seen once. The specimen was PBMCs or a T cell subset sorted from them (not recorded which). The receptor source for this set is an adult woman who had mild COVID-19 (a few samples of this study predate the infection). Cell type and time point are not known.

This chain links TRBV7-2 with TRBJ2-5; D uncertain. Trimming shortened V by 3 bases and J by 7 bases, and 6 bases separated the two germline ends. CDR1 and CDR2 (germline): SGHTA, FQGNSA. The CDR3 totals 11 residues. The CDR3 sequence: CASSFSWTQYF. DNA for the CDR3: TGTGCCAGCAGCTTCTCGTGGACCCAGTACTTC.

This clonotype came up a few times. The chain is built from TRBV7-9 and TRBJ1-2; tentative D call: TRBD1 (5 bases). Trimming took off 5 bases at V and 2 bases at J, with 12 bases between the two ends. CDR1 and CDR2 (germline): SEHNR, FQNEAQ (reference sequence). The CDR3 has 14 amino acids. Written as DNA, the CDR3 is TGTGCCAGCAGCGAAGACCCAGGGAACTATGGCTACACCTTC. Residues: CASSEDPGNYGYTF.

This clonotype was found a few times. This chain connects TRBV7-9 to TRBJ1-2; D not certain. V was cut by 2 bases and J by 8 bases, with 6 bases left in between. The CDR3 has 11 amino acids. Germline CDR1 reads SEHNR; CDR2 reads FQNEAQ (reference sequence). CDR3 protein: CASSLIEGYTF. CDR3 coding DNA: TGTGCCAGCAGCTTAATTGAAGGCTACACCTTC.

V and J are TRBV30 and TRBJ2-1; weak D call: TRBD2 (5 bases). The CDR3 is made up of 12 amino acids. Germline loops: CDR1 GTSNPN, CDR2 SVGIG (reference sequence). With 2 bases removed from V and 12 bases from J, the gap between germline ends came to 14 bases. The CDR3 region has the DNA TGTGCCTGGAGTCGACCGGGAATAGGGCAGTTCTTC. Translated: CAWSRPGIGQFF.

There are a few counts of this clonotype. The V and J genes are TRBV27 and TRBJ2-1, with TRBD2 matching 13 bases. Germline CDR1 MNHEY, CDR2 SMNVEV (reference sequence). Trimming at V came to 7 bases and at J to 7 bases, leaving 7 bases not matched to a gene. The CDR3 loop spans 15 amino acids. This CDR3 is CASTFGTSGANEQFF. CDR3 bases: TGTGCCAGCACATTCGGGACTAGCGGGGCGAATGAGCAGTTCTTC.

This sequence joins TRBV7-2 and TRBJ1-1; 7 bases agree with TRBD1. This CDR3 has 15 amino acids. The J segment lost 0 bases and the V segment lost 5 bases, leaving 6 bases of the junction unmatched. The germline gives CDR1 SGHTA, CDR2 FQGNSA. CDR3 bases: TGTGCCAGCAGCACCAGGGACAGCGTGAACACTGAAGCTTTCTTT. Residues: CASSTRDSVNTEAFF.

This chain connects TRBV27 to TRBJ2-3, with D maybe TRBD2 (7 bases). CDR1 is MNHEY, CDR2 SMNVEV, per germline (reference sequence). V dropped 5 bases and J dropped 4 bases, with 19 bases sitting between them. The CDR3 totals 16 residues. Here the CDR3 DNA reads TGTGCCAGCAGTCCCACCACGAGGGGGGGCTCAGATACGCAGTATTTT. Amino acids: CASSPTTRGGSDTQYF.

The genes are TRBV19 and TRBJ2-7; D might be TRBD1 (5 bases). The CDR3 totals 16 residues. CDR1 LNHDA and CDR2 SQIVND come from the germline V gene (reference sequence). Trimming took off 3 bases at V and 0 bases at J, with 15 bases between the two ends. DNA for the CDR3: TGTGCCAGTAGTATGCTGACGACAGCCTCCTCCTACGAGCAGTACTTC. Translated: CASSMLTTASSYEQYF.

This chain uses TRBV12-3 or TRBV12-4 with TRBJ2-3; TRBD1 or TRBD2 may be the D gene (6 bases each). Trimming stripped 4 bases from V and 4 bases from J, with 18 bases between. The CDR3 runs to 16 residues. The CDR3 DNA reads as TGTGCCAGCAGTTCGGGGGCAGCACCGGGGGCAGATACGCAGTATTTT. Translated: CASSSGAAPGADTQYF.

The chain joins TRBV6-5 to TRBJ1-5; possible D gene TRBD1, 6 bases. The CDR3 spans 15 residues. CDR1 and CDR2 from the germline V gene are MNHEY and SVGAGI. V was pared by 0 bases and J by 7 bases, with 13 bases between. DNA of the CDR3: TGTGCCAGCAGTTACTCCGACAGGCAGGGACAGCCCCAGCATTTT. Amino acids: CASSYSDRQGQPQHF.

This clonotype turned up a few times. The V gene is TRBV12-3 or TRBV12-4, the J gene TRBJ1-4; 7 bases fit TRBD1. V lost 6 bases to trimming and J lost 6 bases; unmatched junction nucleotides: 10. The CDR3 length is 15 residues. In DNA, the CDR3 is TGTGCCAGCAGCGTCGACAGGGCGGCATATGAAAAACTGTTTTTT. It encodes CASSVDRAAYEKLFF.

The V and J genes are TRBV5-1 and TRBJ2-2; possibly TRBD1 for D (5 bases). Germline V lookup: CDR1 SGHRS, CDR2 YFSETQ. The CDR3 totals 16 residues. The germline V and J ends were trimmed by 0 bases and 1 base, with 10 bases remaining between them. The CDR3 protein is CASSLAPGKNTGELFF. Written as DNA, the CDR3 is TGCGCCAGCAGCTTGGCTCCAGGGAAGAACACCGGGGAGCTGTTTTTT. The entire variable domain, with the rest obtained from reference TRBV5-1 and TRBJ2-2, is as follows: KAGVTQTPRYLIKTRGQQVTLSCSPISGHRSVSWYQQTPGQGLQFLFEYFSETQRNKGNFPGRFSGRQFSNSRSEMNVSTLELGDSALYLCASSLAPGKNTGELFFGEGSRLTVL.

This chain uses TRBV4-1 with TRBJ2-1, with a possible D match to TRBD2 (6 bases). The germline V and J ends were trimmed by 4 bases and 6 bases, with 22 bases remaining between them. The germline CDR1 and CDR2 sequences are MGHRA and YSYEKL. This CDR3 comprises 17 residues. In DNA form, the CDR3 reads TGCGCCAGCAGCCTAATAGGAGGGCGGCTAAGGGGCAATGAGCAGTTCTTC. Protein: CASSLIGGRLRGNEQFF.

The chain joins TRBV18 to TRBJ2-1; no firm D call. CDR1 is KGHSH, CDR2 LQKENI, per germline. This CDR3 is 14 amino acids long. V lost 2 bases and J 3 bases, leaving 8 bases between the germline ends. The CDR3 DNA follows: TGTGCCAGCTCACCAAAAACTGGCTACAATGAGCAGTTCTTC. Translated: CASSPKTGYNEQFF.

This clonotype was seen more than once but under ten times. The rearrangement uses TRBV6-1 and TRBJ1-3; perhaps TRBD1 as D (6 bases). The CDR3 runs 14 residues. Germline lookup yields CDR1 MNHNS and CDR2 SASEGT. Trimming took 7 bases from V and 3 from J, leaving 13 bases between them. CDR3 coding DNA: TGTGCCAGCATGATTACAGGGATTGGAAACACCATATATTTT. This encodes CASMITGIGNTIYF.

CDR3 region: CASSSLGRDLNNEQFF. The CDR3 region has the DNA TGTGCCAGCAGTTCGTTAGGGCGGGACTTAAACAATGAGCAGTTCTTC. The chain is built from TRBV6-5 and TRBJ2-1, with a possible D match to TRBD2 (6 bases). The CDR3 is 16 amino acids. Trimming left V 4 bases short and J 5 bases short, with 18 bases between. Per germline, CDR1 MNHEY and CDR2 SVGAGI.

The table lists this clonotype with a few counts. V gene TRBV7-6 combines with J gene TRBJ2-5; 13 bases match TRBD2. Germline CDR1 reads SGHVS; CDR2 reads FNYEAQ. The junction had 8 bases not matched to a gene; V was cut back by 5 bases and J by 5 bases. The CDR3 runs 16 residues. CDR3 DNA: TGTGCCAGCAGCCCAGGACTAGCGGGAGCCCGTGAGACCCAGTACTTC. Protein sequence: CASSPGLAGARETQYF.

This chain joins TRBV27 and TRBJ2-6, with TRBD1 identical over 9 bases. J was trimmed by 1 base and V by 3 bases; bases with no gene match: 4. The length of the CDR3 is 17 residues. Germline V gene sequence: CDR1 MNHEY, CDR2 SMNVEV (reference sequence). The CDR3 coding sequence is TGTGCCAGCAGTTTGGGACAGGGAACATCTGGGGCCAACGTCCTGACTTTC. Its protein is CASSLGQGTSGANVLTF.

This clonotype was counted between two and nine times. This chain uses TRBV7-2 with TRBJ2-5, with TRBD1 matching over 8 bases. With V trimmed by 4 bases and J by 5 bases, 3 bases remained unmatched. The CDR3 length is 13 residues. The germline CDR1 and CDR2 sequences are SGHTA and FQGNSA. CDR3 region: CASSWDRTETQYF. The CDR3 region has the DNA TGTGCCAGCAGCTGGGACAGGACGGAGACCCAGTACTTC.

In its sample, this clonotype was seen a few times. Here the CDR3 DNA reads TGTGCCAGCAGTTTCATCTCAGTTGAGACTGAAGCTTTCTTT. Amino acid sequence: CASSFISVETEAFF. The rearrangement uses TRBV12-3 or TRBV12-4 and TRBJ1-1; the D is unclear. CDR3 size: 14 residues. V shed 3 bases and J shed 5 bases, with 13 bases lying between them.

This clonotype was observed a few times. The J gene is TRBJ2-1, the V gene TRBV11-1; TRBD1 matches at 10 bases. Looked up from germline, CDR1 is SGHAT and CDR2 is FQDESV (reference sequence). V lost 5 bases, J lost 8 bases, and 9 bases stayed unmatched. The CDR3 has 15 amino acids. The chain's CDR3 is CASSKRTGGMDEQFF. The CDR3 region has the DNA TGTGCCAGCAGCAAACGGACAGGGGGGATGGATGAGCAGTTCTTC. Variable domain in full (rest from reference TRBV11-1 and TRBJ2-1): EAEVAQSPRYKITEKSQAVAFWCDPISGHATLYWYRQILGQGPELLVQFQDESVVDDSQLPKDRFSAERLKGVDSTLKIQPAELGDSAMYLCASSKRTGGMDEQFFGPGTRLTVL.

There are a few counts of this clonotype. The chain combines TRBV12-3 or TRBV12-4 with TRBJ2-7; the D is unclear. The CDR3 contains 14 residues. V was clipped by 5 bases and J by 3 bases, with 14 bases between them. The CDR3 coding sequence is TGTGCCAGCAGTCCGAGACACGGTGTCTACGAGCAGTACTTC. Its protein is CASSPRHGVYEQYF.

This clonotype was picked up a small number of times. J is TRBJ2-7 and V is TRBV28; D possibly corresponds to TRBD2 (6 bases). The CDR3 has 14 residues. CDR1 MDHEN and CDR2 SYDVKM come from the germline V gene. V was clipped by 7 bases and J by 1 base, with 14 bases between them. CDR3 in amino acids: CASTLTSQSYEQYF. DNA for the CDR3: TGTGCCAGCACCCTGACTAGTCAATCCTACGAGCAGTACTTC.

This clonotype was detected only a few times. CDR3 region: CASSLVPGTQPQHF. The CDR3 bases are TGTGCCAGCAGCTTAGTCCCAGGGACCCAGCCCCAGCATTTT. V and J are TRBV7-6 and TRBJ1-5; TRBD1 might be the D (5 bases). CDR3 length: 14 residues. Per the germline V gene, CDR1 is SGHVS and CDR2 is FNYEAQ. The ends were cut back, 1 base at V and 7 bases at J, with 11 bases in the middle.

In its sample, this clonotype was seen a few times. The J gene is TRBJ2-5, the V gene TRBV9; possibly TRBD1 for D (6 bases). V lost 3 bases and J lost 3, with 12 bases in between. The CDR3 spans 14 residues. Per the germline V gene, CDR1 is SGDLS and CDR2 is YYNGEE. The CDR3: CASSAGRTEETQYF. The CDR3 nucleotides are TGTGCCAGCAGCGCAGGTCGGACAGAAGAGACCCAGTACTTC.

This clonotype was picked up a small number of times. The chain employs TRBV6-1 and TRBJ2-3; the D gene is possibly TRBD2 (6 bases). The CDR3 is 15 residues long. The germline V gene encodes CDR1 MNHNS and CDR2 SASEGT. Between the trimmed V and J ends, which lost 5 bases and 0 bases, there was a span of 12 bases. The CDR3 DNA reads as TGTGCCAGCAGTATCGTCGGGACTAGCACAGATACGCAGTATTTT. Translation: CASSIVGTSTDTQYF.

Ten or more counts support this clonotype. One end of the junction fails to match germline, which may point to a read error. The chain recombines TRBV4-1 with TRBJ2-1; 12 bases map to TRBD2. The CDR3 totals 15 residues. Germline CDR1 MGHRA, CDR2 YSYEKL. CDR3 region: CASSQLAGGYNEQFF. CDR3 sequence (DNA): TGTGCCAGCAGCCAACTAGCGGGGGGTTACAATGAGCAGTTCTTC.

This clonotype has a handful of counts. The V gene is TRBV7-3, the J gene TRBJ2-2, with 9 bases identical to TRBD1. Germline CDR1 and CDR2: SGHTA and FQGTGA. The junction had 6 bases not matched to a gene; V was cut back by 5 bases and J by 5 bases. The CDR3 is 15 residues long. The CDR3 bases are TGTGCCAGCAGCCGGACAGGGGCCTGGACCGGGGAGCTGTTTTTT. Translating it yields CASSRTGAWTGELFF. The full variable domain, with the rest looked up from reference TRBV7-3 and TRBJ2-2, is GAGVSQTPSNKVTEKGKYVELRCDPISGHTALYWYRQSLGQGPEFLIYFQGTGAADDSGLPNDRFFAVRPEGSVSTLKIQRTERGDSAVYLCASSRTGAWTGELFFGEGSRLTVL.

The chain carries TRBV5-1 and TRBJ1-2; 11 bases line up with TRBD1. The J segment lost 4 bases and the V segment lost 4 bases, leaving 9 bases of the junction unmatched. CDR1 SGHRS and CDR2 YFSETQ come from the germline V gene. The CDR3 extends over 16 amino acids. CDR3 DNA sequence: TGCGCCAGCAGCCGGGAGGACAGGGGGCTTGGCTATGGCTACACCTTC. Protein: CASSREDRGLGYGYTF.

The chain links TRBV12-3 or TRBV12-4 to TRBJ1-1; D possibly corresponds to TRBD1 (6 bases). CDR3 length: 13 residues. Trimming shortened V by 10 bases and J by 4 bases, and 16 bases separated the two germline ends. CDR3 nucleotide sequence: TGTGCCACCGCTACAGGGTTGGTCACTGAAGCTTTCTTT. It translates to CATATGLVTEAFF.

The V call is TRBV11-2, the J call TRBJ2-1, with TRBD2 as a possible D gene (6 bases). The V gene lost 3 bases and the J gene lost 4 bases, with 16 bases spanning the gap. Looked up from germline, CDR1 is SGHAT and CDR2 is FQNNGV. This CDR3 is built from 16 residues. The CDR3 here is CASSFWGVRPYNEQFF. Here the CDR3 DNA reads TGTGCCAGCAGCTTTTGGGGGGTCCGACCTTACAATGAGCAGTTCTTC.

The chain employs TRBV20-1 and TRBJ2-5, with D perhaps TRBD1 or TRBD2 (5 bases each). The CDR3 spans 16 residues. The V end lost 0 bases, the J end lost 5 bases, and 19 bases lay between the germline ends. Germline V gives CDR1 DFQATT, CDR2 SNEGSKA (reference sequence). CDR3 sequence reads: CSARDPRGVFGETQYF. In DNA, the CDR3 is TGCAGTGCTAGAGATCCTCGAGGGGTATTTGGGGAGACCCAGTACTTC.